One sample yielded the 23 T cell receptor beta chains listed below, sequenced in a study of T cell responses to AZD1222 COVID-19 vaccine. Repertoires were generated with immunoSEQ multiplex PCR, while TCRdb's copy carries only in-frame clones and drops some. Here the sample spans over 100,000 clones, over 80% being singletons. Material: peripheral blood, obtained on day 0 of AZD1222 vaccination. The receptor source for this set is an adult in good health.

This rearrangement joins TRBV2 to TRBJ1-1; D is undetermined. The CDR3 is 12 amino acids. V lost 6 bases and J 5 bases, leaving 10 bases between the germline ends. Germline CDR1 and CDR2: SNHLY and FYNNEI. The CDR3 is CASRTLQTEAFF. The CDR3 nucleotides are TGTGCCAGCAGGACTCTCCAAACTGAAGCTTTCTTT.

The chain joins TRBV7-9 to TRBJ1-2; D is perhaps TRBD1 (5 bases). This CDR3 region has 14 residues. CDR1 and CDR2 (germline): SEHNR, FQNEAQ (reference sequence). V gave up 0 bases and J gave up 8 bases, with 13 bases separating them. In DNA, the CDR3 is TGTGCCAGCAGCTTAGCGGGGGATTCAGGGGGCTACACCTTC. Residues: CASSLAGDSGGYTF.

The chain employs TRBV11-2 and TRBJ1-5, with D uncertain. The CDR3 is 13 amino acids. Trimming removed 5 bases at V and 7 bases at J, with 12 bases between. Germline V gives CDR1 SGHAT, CDR2 FQNNGV. The CDR3 nucleotides read TGTGCCAGCAGCCAACAAGTTGGGCAGCCCCAGCATTTT. Residues: CASSQQVGQPQHF.

V gene TRBV6-5 combines with J gene TRBJ1-2, with a weak D call TRBD1 (5 bases). The germline V gene encodes CDR1 MNHEY and CDR2 SVGAGI. Trimming took 0 bases from V and 4 from J, leaving 6 bases between them. This CDR3 region has 13 residues. The CDR3 DNA follows: TGTGCCAGCAGTTACTCCCAGGGCTATGGCTACACCTTC. Residues: CASSYSQGYGYTF.

V gene TRBV11-2 combines with J gene TRBJ2-3; no definite D call. Trimming pared 3 bases from V and 5 bases from J, leaving 12 bases between. Per germline, CDR1 SGHAT and CDR2 FQNNGV. The CDR3 extends over 14 amino acids. The CDR3 DNA sequence: TGTGCCAGCAGCTTGCGACCCAAGGGAGATACGCAGTATTTT. Translated: CASSLRPKGDTQYF.

The chain links TRBV4-1 to TRBJ2-1; no reliable D call. The CDR3 extends over 15 amino acids. Germline loops: CDR1 MGHRA, CDR2 YSYEKL. The V end lost 5 bases, the J end lost 2 bases, and 13 bases lay between the germline ends. The CDR3 spells CASSDARIAYNEQFF. DNA of the CDR3: TGCGCCAGCAGCGACGCCAGGATCGCCTACAATGAGCAGTTCTTC.

The rearrangement uses TRBV6-5 and TRBJ2-7, with D hard to call. Germline V lookup: CDR1 MNHEY, CDR2 SVGAGI. The CDR3 length is 14 residues. Trimming took 2 bases from V and 0 from J, leaving 8 bases between them. The CDR3 is CASSYGVISYEQYF. CDR3 nucleotides: TGTGCCAGCAGTTACGGAGTTATCTCCTACGAGCAGTACTTC.

The V gene is TRBV27, the J gene TRBJ1-4; D might be TRBD1 (6 bases). Trimming removed 2 bases from V and 5 bases from J, with 9 bases in between. The CDR3 runs to 14 residues. CDR1 is MNHEY, CDR2 SMNVEV, per germline (reference sequence). In DNA, the CDR3 is TGTGCCAGCAGTTTAATCAGGGGCAATGAAAAACTGTTTTTT. Its protein product is CASSLIRGNEKLFF.

V is TRBV6-1 and J is TRBJ2-7, with 9 bases lining up with TRBD2. The germline V gene encodes CDR1 MNHNS and CDR2 SASEGT. The CDR3 runs to 15 residues. V was clipped by 1 base and J by 2 bases; unmatched bases: 3. The CDR3 sequence is CASSEGLAVTYEQYF. Written as DNA, the CDR3 is TGTGCCAGCAGTGAAGGACTAGCGGTAACCTACGAGCAGTACTTC.

The chain combines TRBV7-9 with TRBJ2-6; 7 bases line up with TRBD2. Germline V CDR1 and CDR2: SEHNR, FQNEAQ (reference sequence). This CDR3 is 16 amino acids long. V lost 5 bases, J lost 4 bases, and 8 bases stayed unmatched. In DNA form, the CDR3 reads TGTGCCAGCAGCCCACCGGGGACTAAAGGGGCCAACGTCCTGACTTTC. This codes for CASSPPGTKGANVLTF. The whole variable domain, remainder taken from reference TRBV7-9 and TRBJ2-6, is DTGVSQNPRHKITKRGQNVTFRCDPISEHNRLYWYRQTLGQGPEFLTYFQNEAQLEKSRLLSDRFSAERPKGSFSTLEIQRTEQGDSAMYLCASSPPGTKGANVLTFGAGSRLTVL.

This rearrangement joins TRBV6-5 to TRBJ2-2, with 12 bases that match TRBD2. The CDR3 is 15 amino acids. Looked up from germline, CDR1 is MNHEY and CDR2 is SVGAGI. Losses at the gene ends were 7 bases for V and 2 bases for J; bases not matched to a gene: 2. The CDR3 region is CASTSGGANTGELFF. CDR3 sequence (DNA): TGTGCCAGCACTAGCGGGGGGGCAAACACCGGGGAGCTGTTTTTT.

V usage is TRBV29-1 and J usage is TRBJ2-3, with TRBD2 matching over 10 bases. This CDR3 region has 14 residues. CDR1 is SQVTM, CDR2 ANQGSEA, per germline. Losses at the gene ends were 6 bases for V and 1 base for J; bases not matched to a gene: 4. The CDR3 reads CSVTSGAGTDTQYF. For the CDR3, the DNA is TGCAGCGTAACTAGCGGGGCAGGCACAGATACGCAGTATTTT.

V and J are TRBV6-5 and TRBJ1-2, with 10 bases lining up with TRBD1. CDR3 length: 15 amino acids. Germline V gene data show CDR1 as MNHEY and CDR2 as SVGAGI. The ends lost 4 bases at V and 8 bases at J; junction bases unmatched: 10. The CDR3 protein is CASSSTQTGGWGYTF. The CDR3 DNA sequence: TGTGCCAGCAGTTCCACCCAGACAGGGGGCTGGGGCTACACCTTC.

This chain joins TRBV4-2 and TRBJ2-7; tentatively, D is TRBD1 or TRBD2 (5 bases each). The CDR3 is 14 residues long. CDR1 LGHNA and CDR2 YNFKEQ come from the germline V gene. V lost 1 base, J lost 7 bases, and 14 bases lay in between. CDR3 protein: CASSQAGPAVEQYF. In DNA form, the CDR3 reads TGTGCCAGCAGCCAAGCGGGACCCGCCGTGGAGCAGTACTTC.

The chain is built from TRBV12-5 and TRBJ2-1; 13 bases agree with TRBD2. V was pared by 0 bases and J by 1 base, with 0 bases of the junction left unmatched. CDR3 length: 17 amino acids. Germline V lookup: CDR1 LGHNT, CDR2 FRNRAP. This chain's CDR3 is CASGLVLAGGSYNEQFF. The CDR3 region has the DNA TGTGCTAGTGGTTTGGTACTAGCGGGGGGGTCCTACAATGAGCAGTTCTTC.

CDR3 sequence reads: CASSLAGGTYNEQFF. As DNA, the CDR3 is TGTGCCAGCAGCTTAGCGGGGGGGACTTACAATGAGCAGTTCTTC. The J gene is TRBJ2-1, the V gene TRBV7-2; TRBD2 agrees at 7 bases. Germline-derived CDR1 and CDR2 are SGHTA and FQGNSA. The junction had 3 bases not matched to a gene; V was cut back by 0 bases and J by 4 bases. The CDR3 is made up of 15 amino acids.

The rearrangement uses TRBV19 and TRBJ2-1, with 8 bases lining up with TRBD1. The CDR3 runs 12 residues. V lost 10 bases, J lost 9 bases, and 8 bases stayed unmatched. The germline CDR1 and CDR2 sequences are LNHDA and SQIVND (reference sequence). The CDR3 spells CATGDRFSEQFF. CDR3 nucleotide sequence: TGTGCCACTGGGGACAGGTTTAGTGAGCAGTTCTTC.

The chain carries TRBV6-5 and TRBJ1-2; tentative D call: TRBD1 (5 bases). The CDR3 loop spans 13 amino acids. Trimming stripped 0 bases from V and 8 bases from J, with 10 bases between. The germline V gene has CDR1 MNHEY and CDR2 SVGAGI. For the CDR3, the DNA is TGTGCCAGCAGTTACTCGGAGGGGCGCGGCTACACCTTC. It encodes CASSYSEGRGYTF.

The genes are TRBV11-2 and TRBJ2-7, with 10 bases aligning to TRBD2. Trimming removed 7 bases from V and 3 bases from J; junction bases left unmatched: 9. The CDR3 is 15 residues long. Germline CDR1 and CDR2: SGHAT and FQNNGV. CDR3: CASTNPLAGVYEQYF. The CDR3 nucleotides read TGTGCCAGCACGAATCCTCTAGCGGGGGTCTACGAGCAGTACTTC.

This clone was observed a single time. V gene TRBV6-1 combines with J gene TRBJ1-4; tentative D call: TRBD1 (5 bases). This CDR3 has 15 amino acids. Germline-derived CDR1 and CDR2 are MNHNS and SASEGT. V lost 0 bases and J 6 bases, leaving 11 bases between the germline ends. CDR3 residues: CASSEALGGDEKLFF. CDR3 nucleotides: TGTGCCAGCAGTGAAGCGCTAGGAGGGGATGAAAAACTGTTTTTT.

The chain employs TRBV9 and TRBJ1-4; 9 nucleotides line up with TRBD1. CDR1 is SGDLS, CDR2 YYNGEE, per germline. The J segment lost 8 bases and the V segment lost 0 bases, leaving 2 bases of the junction unmatched. The CDR3 has 14 residues. Here the CDR3 DNA reads TGTGCCAGCAGCGTAGACAGGGGGCGCGAAAAACTGTTTTTT. This codes for CASSVDRGREKLFF.

This chain uses TRBV27 with TRBJ1-1; D might be TRBD1 (5 bases). Trimming left V 8 bases short and J 1 base short, with 14 bases between. Germline V gene data show CDR1 as MNHEY and CDR2 as SMNVEV (reference sequence). CDR3 size: 14 residues. CDR3 sequence (DNA): TGTGCCAGCGGGTTCGGGGGAGCGAACACTGAAGCTTTCTTT. Translation gives CASGFGGANTEAFF.

The chain couples TRBV5-4 to TRBJ2-1, with a tentative D call TRBD1 (5 bases). Germline V gene lookup returns CDR1 SGHNT and CDR2 YYREEE (reference sequence). This CDR3 contains 14 residues. Trimming removed 1 base from V and 6 bases from J, with 11 bases in between. CDR3 in amino acids: CASSLMGPRNEQFF. The CDR3, as DNA: TGTGCCAGCAGCTTGATGGGGCCTCGCAATGAGCAGTTCTTC.